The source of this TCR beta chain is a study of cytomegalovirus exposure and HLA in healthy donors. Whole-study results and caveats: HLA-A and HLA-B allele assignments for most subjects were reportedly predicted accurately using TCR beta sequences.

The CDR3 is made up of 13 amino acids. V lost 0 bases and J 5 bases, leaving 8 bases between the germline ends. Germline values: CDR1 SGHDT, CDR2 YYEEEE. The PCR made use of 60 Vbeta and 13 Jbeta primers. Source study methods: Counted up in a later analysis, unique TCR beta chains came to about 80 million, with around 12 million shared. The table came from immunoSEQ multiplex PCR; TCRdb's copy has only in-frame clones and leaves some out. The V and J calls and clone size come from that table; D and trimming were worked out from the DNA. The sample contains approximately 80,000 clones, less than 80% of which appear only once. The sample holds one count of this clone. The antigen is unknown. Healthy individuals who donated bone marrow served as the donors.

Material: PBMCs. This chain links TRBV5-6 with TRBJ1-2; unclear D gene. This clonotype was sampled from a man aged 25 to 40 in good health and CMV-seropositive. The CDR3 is CASSLVSGYGYTF. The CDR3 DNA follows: TGTGCCAGCAGCTTGGTGTCAGGATATGGCTACACCTTC.